This T cell receptor (beta chain) was sequenced in a study of blood T cell repertoires in COVID-19. At the level of the study: Italy, Spain and the United States were the sources of the convalescent and acute COVID-19 samples. Sample material is recorded as cDNA or gDNA derived from T cells, B-cell-depleted T cells, or PBMCs.

Per the original methods: Reference gene primer amplification gave nucleated cell count estimates. TCRdb's table, derived via immunoSEQ multiplex PCR, lists solely in-frame clones and lacks some. Clonal size and the V and J genes are those of that table, whereas D and trimming came from the DNA. The sample shows hundreds of thousands of clones, around 87% of them seen only once. This CDR3 is built from 15 residues. Trimming took 2 bases from V and 4 from J; bases not matched to a gene: 3. Germline V gives CDR1 MNHNS, CDR2 SASEGT. The chain combines TRBV6-1 with TRBJ2-3, with 10 nucleotides matching TRBD2. Sequences were obtained from peripheral blood. The sequence came from a middle-aged woman who had recovered from COVID-19. CDR3 sequence reads: CASSEKAGGPDTQYF. DNA of the CDR3: TGTGCCAGCAGTGAAAAAGCGGGGGGGCCAGATACGCAGTATTTT.